The subject of this entry is one TCR beta chain. The antigen is unknown. The sample is drawn from a study of Ad26.COV2.S vaccination and SARS-CoV-2 variants. Study-wide points: Recipients of either vaccine or placebo displayed similar breadth of non-spike TCRs. Greater spike-specific TCR breadth was seen in vaccine recipients than in placebo recipients. The analyses of TCR breadth and depth may have understated the size of total T cell responses.

Measured with immunoSEQ multiplex PCR; TCRdb has only the in-frame clones, and not every one. The table records approximately 140,000 clones, 80% to 90% of them present only once. Trimming removed 3 bases at V and 0 bases at J, with 6 bases between. The CDR3 is 14 residues long. Germline CDR1 is MNHEY and CDR2 is SVGAGI. V usage is TRBV6-5 and J usage is TRBJ1-3; D gene ambiguous. Specimen: peripheral blood, collected after recovery from COVID-19. This clonotype was obtained from a human donor who had recovered from COVID-19. CDR3 DNA: TGTGCCAGCAGTTATGACAACTCTGGAAACACCATATATTTT. As protein: CASSYDNSGNTIYF.